The T cell receptor (beta chain) under discussion was sequenced for a study of metastatic and nonmetastatic thyroid tumors. The wider study: Samples came from malignant and benign thyroid patients, and repertoires were compared across blood and tumor or nodule tissue.

The CDR3 sequence is 13 residues long. Germline V gene data show CDR1 as MNHNS and CDR2 as SASEGT. Trimming cost V 5 bases and J 4 bases; bases outside gene matches: 5. No patient had received any treatment before thyroid surgery. Study processing details: Construction of a distant-metastasis classifier for papillary thyroid cancer relied on CDR3 differences across clinicopathological groups. With MiXCR, TCRdb called clones anew from the PCR reads. None of the V and J calls come from the authors' own analysis; TCRdb made them. Altogether about 27,000 clones are present, approximately 16% being singletons, with the ten largest covering about 6%. Notes on this clone: The antigen remains unidentified.

Study-level points and caveats: Benign nodules reportedly had significantly lower TCR beta diversity than malignant thyroid tumors in blood and tumor.

Source material: blood. The chain employs TRBV6-1 and TRBJ2-7; 7 bases are a match to TRBD1. The TCR was taken from a male donor with papillary thyroid cancer or a benign thyroid nodule (not recorded which). Some clones in this sample may be carry-over from other donors' samples. The DNA for the CDR3 is TGTGCCAGCAGTCCGGGACAGATGTACGAGCAGTACTTC. The encoded protein is CASSPGQMYEQYF.